This T cell receptor (beta chain) was found in a study of blood T cell repertoires in COVID-19. Study context: Italy, Spain and the United States were the sources of the convalescent and acute COVID-19 samples.

The trim removed 4 bases at V and 3 bases at J, leaving 5 bases unmatched. The CDR3 is made up of 14 amino acids. The V gene's germline CDR1 is SNHLY and CDR2 FYNNEI. Recruited during active infection, patients (from Seattle) were subsequently followed longitudinally. Study processing details: Quantification of nucleated cells was approximated via reference gene primer amplification. Some clones are missing from TCRdb's copy, which holds only in-frame ones; the method was immunoSEQ multiplex PCR. The DNA was the basis for D and trimming; V, J and clone size are from that table. In the table there are 100,000 to 150,000 clones, approximately 90% of which are singletons.

The sequence was collected from a man aged 60-69 years with COVID-19, enrolled during active disease. Sequenced input: peripheral blood. This chain joins TRBV2 and TRBJ2-7, with 8 bases identical to TRBD1. The CDR3 protein is CASSAKTGVYEQYF. The CDR3 DNA is TGTGCCAGCAGTGCTAAGACAGGGGTCTACGAGCAGTACTTC. Full variable domain (outside the CDR3, taken from reference TRBV2 and TRBJ2-7): EPEVTQTPSHQVTQMGQEVILRCVPISNHLYFYWYRQILGQKVEFLVSFYNNEISEKSEIFDDQFSVERPDGSNFTLKIRSTKLEDSAMYFCASSAKTGVYEQYFGPGTRLTVT.